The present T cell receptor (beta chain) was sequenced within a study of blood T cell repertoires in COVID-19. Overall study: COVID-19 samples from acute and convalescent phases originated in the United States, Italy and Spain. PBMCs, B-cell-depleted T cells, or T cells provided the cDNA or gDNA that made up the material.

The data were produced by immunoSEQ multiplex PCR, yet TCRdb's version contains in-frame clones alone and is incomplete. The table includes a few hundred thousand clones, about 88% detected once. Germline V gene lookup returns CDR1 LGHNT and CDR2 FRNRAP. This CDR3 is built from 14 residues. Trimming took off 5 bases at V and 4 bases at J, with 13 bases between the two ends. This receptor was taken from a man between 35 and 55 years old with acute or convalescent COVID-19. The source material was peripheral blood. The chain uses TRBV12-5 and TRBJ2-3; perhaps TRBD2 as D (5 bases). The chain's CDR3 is CASGPPGKADTQYF. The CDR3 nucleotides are TGTGCTAGTGGTCCCCCGGGGAAGGCAGATACGCAGTATTTT.